These T cell receptor beta chains were read from a single sample in a study of shared clonotypes between healthy human individuals. Data came from immunoSEQ multiplex PCR; TCRdb stores just in-frame clones and leaves some out. Counted here are some 740,000 clones, approximately 92% occurring once; the ten biggest clones make up under 30%. The sequencing sample was made of naive CD8+ T cells sorted from blood. The receptor source for this set is a man aged 25 to 40 in good health. Each CDR3 is given with its conserved first and last residue. The order of the fields is clone size, V gene, J gene, D gene, CDR3 protein, CDR3 DNA. D genes are given only for firm matches. Expanded clones are given a class, and other clones once, few, many or no size at all.

>.|TRBV14|TRBJ2-6|.
CASSQDRAAPLSGANVLTF
TGTGCCAGCAGCCAAGATAGGGCCGCTCCTCTCTCTGGGGCCAACGTCCTGACTTTC
>.|TRBV27|TRBJ2-7|.
CATLSFVGKGNEQYF
TGTGCCACCCTTTCATTCGTCGGGAAAGGGAACGAGCAGTACTTC
>once|TRBV10-2|TRBJ2-1|.
CASRPVMSPSYNEQFF
TGCGCCAGCAGGCCCGTCATGTCACCATCCTACAATGAGCAGTTCTTC
>.|TRBV13|TRBJ1-2|.
CASSLGARGYTF
TGTGCCAGCAGCTTAGGCGCCCGAGGCTACACCTTC
>.|TRBV27|TRBJ2-7|TRBD2
CASSLGILAGGDEQYF
TGTGCCAGCAGTCTTGGGATACTAGCGGGAGGAGACGAGCAGTACTTC
>.|TRBV19|TRBJ2-1|TRBD2
CASSPQRGSSYNEQFF
TGTGCCAGTAGTCCACAGCGGGGGAGCTCCTACAATGAGCAGTTCTTC
>once|TRBV25-1|TRBJ2-1|TRBD2
CASSAGGVRDEQFF
TGTGCCAGCAGTGCGGGAGGGGTTAGGGATGAGCAGTTCTTC
>.|TRBV19|TRBJ1-2|.
CASGTDLVGFGYTF
TGTGCCAGTGGGACGGACTTGGTGGGGTTCGGCTACACCTTC
>.|TRBV13|TRBJ2-7|.
CASSDTKGHQFMEEQYF
TGTGCCAGCAGCGATACTAAGGGACACCAGTTTATGGAGGAGCAGTACTTC
>.|TRBV7-2|TRBJ2-1|.
CASTSRQEAGLNEQFF
TGTGCCAGCACCTCGAGACAGGAAGCGGGTTTAAATGAGCAGTTCTTC
>many|TRBV6-1|TRBJ2-7|TRBD1
CASSTGTGGYEQYF
TGTGCCAGCAGTACCGGGACAGGGGGCTACGAGCAGTACTTC
>.|TRBV28|TRBJ2-3|.
CASSLGGWADTQYF
TGTGCCAGCAGTTTAGGGGGCTGGGCAGATACGCAGTATTTT
>.|TRBV7-8|TRBJ1-5|.
CASSFEGYQPQHF
TGTGCCAGCAGCTTTGAGGGTTATCAGCCCCAGCATTTT
>.|TRBV7-8|TRBJ2-5|TRBD2
CASSGSGLGETQYF
TGTGCCAGCAGCGGTTCGGGACTAGGAGAGACCCAGTACTTC
>.|TRBV7-9|TRBJ1-4|.
CASSSGRTEKLFF
TGTGCCAGCAGCTCCGGACGAACGGAAAAACTGTTTTTT
>.|TRBV27|TRBJ2-1|TRBD1
CASRRQGVNEQFF
TGTGCCAGCAGAAGACAGGGGGTGAATGAGCAGTTCTTC
>.|TRBV28|TRBJ2-5|.
CASSPGQDLYQETQYF
TGTGCCAGCAGCCCTGGACAAGACTTGTACCAAGAGACCCAGTACTTC
>.|TRBV19|TRBJ2-1|TRBD1
CASGIDRGRGEQFF
TGTGCCAGTGGTATTGACAGGGGAAGGGGTGAGCAGTTCTTC
>.|TRBV14|TRBJ2-1|.
CASSQGLAYHNEQFF
TGTGCCAGCAGCCAAGGCCTAGCGTACCACAATGAGCAGTTCTTC
>.|TRBV7-9|TRBJ2-5|.
CASSLSRRGQETQYF
TGTGCCAGCAGCTTAAGTCGGAGGGGACAAGAGACCCAGTACTTC
>.|TRBV13|TRBJ1-1|.
CASSSDRNTEAFF
TGTGCCAGCAGCTCGGACAGGAACACTGAAGCTTTCTTT
>.|TRBV29-1|TRBJ2-1|.
CSVAFVSSIGEQFF
TGCAGCGTTGCGTTTGTATCGAGCATCGGTGAGCAGTTCTTC
>.|TRBV5-4|TRBJ2-5|.
CASSLTLNYRHQETQYF
TGTGCCAGCAGCCTTACCCTGAACTACCGTCACCAAGAGACCCAGTACTTC
>.|TRBV5-1|TRBJ2-1|.
CASSLDPGTSDEQFF
TGCGCCAGCAGCTTGGATCCGGGAACCAGTGATGAGCAGTTCTTC
>.|TRBV9|TRBJ1-1|.
CASSPSSENTEAFF
TGTGCCAGCAGCCCGAGTTCGGAGAACACTGAAGCTTTCTTT
>.|TRBV28|TRBJ2-7|.
CASSFRVYEQYF
TGTGCCAGCAGTTTTCGGGTCTACGAGCAGTACTTC
>.|TRBV11-3|TRBJ2-7|TRBD1
CASSPGTGGNEQYF
TGTGCCAGCAGCCCCGGGACAGGTGGAAACGAGCAGTACTTC
>once|TRBV7-9|TRBJ2-5|.
CASSSDLAVQETQYF
TGTGCCAGCAGCTCGGACTTGGCGGTCCAAGAGACCCAGTACTTC
>.|TRBV5-1|TRBJ1-1|.
CANSLEGMNTEAFF
TGCGCCAACAGCTTGGAGGGTATGAACACTGAAGCTTTCTTT
>.|TRBV7-8|TRBJ2-5|TRBD2
CASRTPSGSTRETQYF
TGTGCCAGCAGGACGCCTAGCGGGAGCACGCGAGAGACCCAGTACTTC
>.|TRBV11-3|TRBJ2-2|.
CASSLDPSATPWVGELFF
TGTGCCAGCAGCTTAGACCCGTCGGCGACTCCCTGGGTTGGGGAGCTGTTTTTT
>.|TRBV7-2|TRBJ1-1|.
CASSLASTDYTEAFF
TGTGCCAGCAGCTTAGCGTCGACGGACTATACTGAAGCTTTCTTT
>once|TRBV19|TRBJ2-1|TRBD2
CATRGGTSGNYNEQFF
TGTGCCACTAGGGGGGGGACTAGCGGTAACTACAATGAGCAGTTCTTC
>.|TRBV28|TRBJ2-7|TRBD1
CASRQGQGVLDEQYF
TGTGCCAGCAGACAGGGACAGGGGGTTCTAGACGAGCAGTACTTC
>.|TRBV25-1|TRBJ2-7|.
CASSDGGYEQYF
TGTGCCAGCAGTGACGGGGGCTACGAGCAGTACTTC
>.|TRBV4-1|TRBJ2-7|TRBD2
CASSQEGRLAGSYEQYF
TGCGCCAGCAGCCAAGAGGGACGGCTAGCGGGCTCCTACGAGCAGTACTTC
>.|TRBV2|TRBJ2-1|.
CAGRGRRNNEQFF
TGTGCCGGTCGGGGGCGGCGGAACAATGAGCAGTTCTTC
>once|TRBV2|TRBJ2-7|TRBD1
CASSDTGQGLYEQYF
TGTGCCAGCAGTGACACTGGACAGGGGCTATACGAGCAGTACTTC
>.|TRBV5-5|TRBJ1-2|.
CASSSMQGFHGYTF
TGTGCCAGCAGCTCCATGCAGGGGTTTCATGGCTACACCTTC
>.|TRBV27|TRBJ2-7|.
CASSRTSSDYEQYF
TGTGCCAGCAGTCGGACCTCAAGCGACTACGAGCAGTACTTC
>.|TRBV5-1|TRBJ2-3|.
CASRAGAHTDTQYF
TGCGCCAGCAGGGCAGGGGCTCACACAGATACGCAGTATTTT
>.|TRBV11-2|TRBJ2-1|.
CASSSGAPYGNEQFF
TGTGCCAGCAGCTCGGGAGCTCCCTACGGGAATGAGCAGTTCTTC
>.|TRBV27|TRBJ2-7|TRBD1
CASSSGTERREQYF
TGTGCCAGCAGTTCCGGGACAGAACGAAGGGAGCAGTACTTC
>.|TRBV19|TRBJ2-7|.
CASSRGFTNYEQYF
TGTGCCAGTAGTAGGGGGTTTACTAACTACGAGCAGTACTTC
>.|TRBV7-9|TRBJ2-1|.
CASSLARDPHNEQFF
TGTGCCAGCAGCTTAGCCCGGGATCCCCACAATGAGCAGTTCTTC
>.|TRBV19|TRBJ2-4|.
CASSPGEMVGLAKNIQYF
TGTGCCAGTAGTCCCGGGGAGATGGTAGGCCTAGCCAAAAACATTCAGTACTTC
>.|TRBV11-2|TRBJ2-5|TRBD2
CASSLGVAGGLETQYF
TGTGCCAGCAGCTTAGGGGTAGCGGGAGGGTTGGAGACCCAGTACTTC
>.|TRBV23-1|TRBJ2-2|.
CASSQSGRARQAPITGELFF
TGCGCCAGCAGTCAATCGGGGAGGGCCCGACAGGCCCCGATCACCGGGGAGCTGTTTTTT
>.|TRBV5-1|TRBJ2-2|TRBD2
CASSRTGTSGPPGELFF
TGCGCCAGCAGCCGTACCGGGACTAGCGGGCCTCCCGGGGAGCTGTTTTTT
>once|TRBV21-1|TRBJ2-1|.
CASRTQGAGEQFF
TGTGCCAGCAGAACACAGGGGGCCGGTGAGCAGTTCTTC
>once|TRBV28|TRBJ2-7|.
CASISNRDIPYEQYF
TGTGCCAGCATTTCCAACAGGGACATACCCTACGAGCAGTACTTC
>.|TRBV7-9|TRBJ1-2|TRBD1
CASSAADRGRNYGYTF
TGTGCCAGCAGCGCGGCCGACAGGGGGCGAAACTATGGCTACACCTTC
>.|TRBV29-1|TRBJ2-7|.
CSVVLYLPSSYEQYF
TGCAGCGTTGTACTGTACCTCCCCTCCTCCTACGAGCAGTACTTC
>.|TRBV28|TRBJ2-1|.
CASSVTRGGNEQFF
TGTGCCAGCAGTGTGACTAGAGGAGGGAATGAGCAGTTCTTC